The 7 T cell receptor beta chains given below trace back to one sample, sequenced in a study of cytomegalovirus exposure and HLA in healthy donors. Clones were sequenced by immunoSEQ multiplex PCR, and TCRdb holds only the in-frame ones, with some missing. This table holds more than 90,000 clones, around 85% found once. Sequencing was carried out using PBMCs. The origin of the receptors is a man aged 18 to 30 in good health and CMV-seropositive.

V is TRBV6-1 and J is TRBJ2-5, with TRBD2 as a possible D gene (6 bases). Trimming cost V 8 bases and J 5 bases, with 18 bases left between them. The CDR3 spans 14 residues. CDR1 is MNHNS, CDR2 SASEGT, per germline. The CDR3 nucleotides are TGTGCCAGCTCCGGGGAGGCAAGTCCCGAGACCCAGTACTTC. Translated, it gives CASSGEASPETQYF.

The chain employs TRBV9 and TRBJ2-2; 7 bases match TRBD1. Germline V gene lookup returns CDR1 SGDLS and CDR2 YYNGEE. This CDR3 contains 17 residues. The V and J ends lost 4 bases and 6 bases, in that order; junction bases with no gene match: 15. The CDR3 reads CASSSRGKGYGAGELFF. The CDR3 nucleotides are TGTGCCAGCAGCTCCAGGGGGAAGGGTTATGGCGCCGGGGAGCTGTTTTTT.

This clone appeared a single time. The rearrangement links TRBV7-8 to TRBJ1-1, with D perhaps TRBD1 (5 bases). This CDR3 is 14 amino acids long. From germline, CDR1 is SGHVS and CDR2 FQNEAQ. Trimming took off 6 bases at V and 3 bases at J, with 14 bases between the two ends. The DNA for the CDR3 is TGTGCCAGCAGGCCTTTACAGGTGCACACTGAAGCTTTCTTT. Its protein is CASRPLQVHTEAFF.

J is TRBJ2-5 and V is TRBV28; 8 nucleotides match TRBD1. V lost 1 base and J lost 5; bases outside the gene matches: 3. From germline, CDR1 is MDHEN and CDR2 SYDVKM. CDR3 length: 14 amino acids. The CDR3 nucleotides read TGTGCCAGCAGTTTATACAGGGGGAGGGAGACCCAGTACTTC. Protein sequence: CASSLYRGRETQYF.

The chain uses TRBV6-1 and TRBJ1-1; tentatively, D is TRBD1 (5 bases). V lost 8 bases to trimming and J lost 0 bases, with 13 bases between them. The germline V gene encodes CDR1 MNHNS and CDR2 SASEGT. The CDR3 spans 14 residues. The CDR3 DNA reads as TGTGCCAGCGGTTGGTCAGGGTTGAACACTGAAGCTTTCTTT. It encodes CASGWSGLNTEAFF.

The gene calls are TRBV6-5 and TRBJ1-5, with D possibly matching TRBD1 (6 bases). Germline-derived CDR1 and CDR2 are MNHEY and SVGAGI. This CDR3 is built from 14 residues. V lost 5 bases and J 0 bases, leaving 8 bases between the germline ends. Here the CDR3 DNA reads TGTGCCAGCAGTCGGACAGATAGCAATCAGCCCCAGCATTTT. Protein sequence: CASSRTDSNQPQHF.

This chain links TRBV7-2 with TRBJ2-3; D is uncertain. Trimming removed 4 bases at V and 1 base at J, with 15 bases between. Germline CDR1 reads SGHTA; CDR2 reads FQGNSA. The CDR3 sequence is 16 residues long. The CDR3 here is CASSYLRISRTDTQYF. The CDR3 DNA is TGTGCCAGCAGCTACCTACGTATCTCTCGCACAGATACGCAGTATTTT.